This record covers a single T cell receptor beta chain. The data were taken from a study of cytomegalovirus exposure and HLA in healthy donors. CDR1 LGHNA and CDR2 YNFKEQ come from the germline V gene. The CDR3 is 13 amino acids. The germline V and J ends were trimmed by 1 base and 12 bases, with 13 bases remaining between them. Researchers ran the PCR with 60 Vbeta and 13 Jbeta primers. Some clones are missing from TCRdb's copy, which holds only in-frame ones; the method was immunoSEQ multiplex PCR. The sample has approximately 150,000 clones; 68% are singletons. The chain has TRBV4-2 and TRBJ2-1; D is unclear. The source is a woman between 18 and 29 years old in good health and CMV-seropositive. Material: PBMCs. CDR3: CASSQGRSAAQFF. The CDR3 DNA reads as TGTGCCAGCAGCCAAGGGCGGAGCGCAGCGCAGTTCTTC.